This TCR beta chain was captured by sequencing in a study of neurological immune-mediated disorders (dated by TCRdb to the late 2010s). Describing the broader study: Peripheral blood TCR-beta repertoires from HTLV-I-associated myelopathy (HAM/TSP) patients, multiple sclerosis patients and healthy controls were compared by UMI-based sequencing. The roughly 110 TCR-beta libraries included longitudinal samples, technical triplicates and paired sorted CD4+ and CD8+ T-cell subsets alongside PBMC samples. Longitudinal HAM/TSP and healthy donors had 3 time-points each (3-40 month intervals). The cohort included approximately 70 subjects: some 15 with HAM/TSP, some 35 with multiple sclerosis, and around 20 healthy controls. What the study reported, not specific to this receptor: No identical CDR3 amino acid sequences were found to be shared among expanded clones across subjects, suggesting that TCR-beta repertoires were private in all groups. TCR clonal expansion was highest in HAM/TSP patients and lowest in MS patients, with MS patients falling below even healthy controls.

The time point label here, explained by the study, means: longitudinal time-point 1 (baseline). For the unsorted PBMC libraries, 2 million PBMCs were stored in RNAlater at -80 degrees C until RNA extraction and were used to generate the libraries. Peripheral blood was subjected to Ficoll-Hypaque density gradient centrifugation to isolate PBMCs, which were then cryopreserved in liquid nitrogen. This clonotype came up many times. Its recognized antigen is unknown. The record has no base qualities; no much larger clone is one base away. Unmatched junction bases come to 13, with V trimmed by 3 bases and J by 3 bases. From the cysteine through the phenylalanine, the CDR3 covers 18 amino acids. The entry retains the CDR3 DNA only, 54 bases that are in frame from base 1. CDR1 and CDR2 are read off the germline V gene as MGHRA and YSYEKL. cDNA synthesis used template-switch 5'RACE with a primer carrying a 10-nucleotide random unique molecular identifier tagging each TCR transcript. Each sequencing run produced over 160 million TCR-beta sequences covering 15-18 subjects. Total RNA was extracted with the RNeasy kit. The KAPA Real-time Library Amplification kit was used to amplify TCR-beta VDJ regions with primers for the TCR constant region and the 5'RACE anchor. A first PCR added sample indexes and Illumina adaptors, after which a second PCR increased the library yield. The roughly 650 bp TCR product was size-selected on a 2% E-gel SizeSelection system after Ampure bead purification. Library quality was checked on a Bioanalyzer, concentration was measured with Qubit, and libraries were quantified with the Kapa Library Quantification kit before pooling. An Illumina HiSeq 2500 was used to sequence the libraries paired-end at 2 x 150 bp. To increase sequence diversity, roughly 25-31% phiX was spiked into each library pool. As for the original processing: The UMI-based MiGEC pipeline processed quality-filtered reads and removed over 75% of raw TCR sequences during error correction. VDJ genes were aligned to IMGT germline references, and clonotypes were defined by unique CDR3 amino acid sequence plus V-J genes. Clonal expansion, Shannon diversity and CDR3 relatedness (CalcPairwiseDistances, ClusterSamples) were evaluated with VDJtools, and phylogenetic trees were built with CLCbio workbench. Clones with at least 8 unique UMIs were defined as expanded, with this threshold being based on coefficient-of-variation modelling across technical triplicates. TCRdb cleaned the public reads at Q25 with fastp, built clones with MiXCR and kept in-frame beta chains. Under each unique CDR3 protein, matching rows form one entry showing the most common genes and DNA. The V and J calls and clone size come from TCRdb's table, not from the authors' own analysis. The sample table records some 77,000 distinct CDR3 sequences; roughly 13% of these occur just once. The ten top clones hold approximately 4.2% of the sample.

What was sequenced was PBMCs. The TCR comes from a female donor with HTLV-1-associated myelopathy (HAM/TSP). The chain is assembled from TRBV4-1 and TRBJ2-4; 8 central nucleotides agree with TRBD1. The CDR3 protein: CASSQPGPGGGVKNIQYF. The nucleotide sequence is given as TGCGCCAGCAGCCAGCCGGGCCCAGGGGGCGGTGTCAAAAACATTCAGTACTTC.